Listed below are T cell receptor beta chains from one sample, sequenced in a study of T cells expressing NK-cell markers. No DNA is given; TCRdb re-called the 5' RACE reads and lists each CDR3 protein once. Its listing shows about 460,000 distinct CDR3 sequences. What was sequenced was blood T cells: a sorted CD56 or NKG2C T cell subset, CD4+ or CD8+ T cells, or bulk PBMC T cells (not recorded which). The receptors derive from a woman in her forties or fifties in good health. Both conserved end residues are part of each CDR3.

J gene	V gene	CDR3 protein
TRBJ2-1	TRBV29-1	CSVEDRTTWEQFF
TRBJ1-4	TRBV2	CASSEQGTNEKLFF
TRBJ2-4	TRBV12-3/TRBV12-4	CASSRYSGSMLNIQYF
TRBJ2-2	TRBV5-1	CASSFLPGQGGTGELFF
TRBJ1-4	TRBV11-1	CASSARPPEFEKLFF
TRBJ2-3	TRBV30	CAWSKGSGSADTQYF
TRBJ1-1	TRBV24-1	CATSDAGRGSEAFF
TRBJ2-5	TRBV29-1	CSVVGQLTNQETQYF
TRBJ2-1	TRBV6-5	CASSYLWAGEQFF
TRBJ1-5	TRBV6-1	CASSELVGLGQPQHF
TRBJ1-4	TRBV12-3/TRBV12-4	CASSLETGPNEKLFF
TRBJ2-1	TRBV12-3/TRBV12-4	CASSLVSDNEQFF
TRBJ1-2	TRBV5-1	CASSLATANYGYTF
TRBJ1-1	TRBV4-1	CASSQVSGGEAFF
TRBJ1-5	TRBV20-1	CSAGGQGFNQPQHF
TRBJ2-1	TRBV9	CASSADSFNEQFF
TRBJ2-1	TRBV20-1	CSAQPSGRFYNEQFF
TRBJ2-1	TRBV9	CASSMSLGLGNEQFF
TRBJ1-5	TRBV7-2	CASSTRQGAQPQHF
TRBJ2-2	TRBV6-6	CASSFGSPGELFF
TRBJ2-5	TRBV9	CASSGGHGLQETQYF
TRBJ2-6	TRBV25-1	CASSRDSFSGANVLTF
TRBJ2-7	TRBV6-5	CASSPLTRDSSYEQYF
TRBJ1-6	TRBV7-9	CASKRDSLGSPLHF
TRBJ2-3	TRBV5-1	CASSLGTFSTDTLYF
TRBJ2-5	TRBV25-1	CASSIAPETQYF
TRBJ2-1	TRBV6-1	CASEKYRLSYNEQFF
TRBJ2-7	TRBV20-1	CSAPGELSHEQYF
TRBJ2-3	TRBV12-3/TRBV12-4	CASSLGRAAVTQYF
TRBJ1-2	TRBV20-1	CSASGQNYGYTF
TRBJ2-4	TRBV3-1	CASSKTPSGVENIQYF
TRBJ2-3	TRBV5-8	CATGQLTDTQYF
TRBJ2-7	TRBV7-9	CASSLGVNEQYF
TRBJ2-7	TRBV12-3/TRBV12-4	CASRPGGQSVWEQYF
TRBJ1-3	TRBV12-5	CASGVGSGNTIYF
TRBJ1-2	TRBV29-1	CSVAPRLKNYGYTF
TRBJ1-4	TRBV12-3/TRBV12-4	CASSLSGGRGEKLFF
TRBJ2-1	TRBV20-1	CSASRRVRRHNEQFF
TRBJ2-6	TRBV4-1	CASTEQGTSSGANVLTF
TRBJ2-1	TRBV5-1	CASSPVVRFRQFF
TRBJ1-1	TRBV21-1	CASSKEGRGRNTEAFF
TRBJ2-1	TRBV10-3	CAIMRTGGGSYNEQFF
TRBJ1-1	TRBV6-6	CASSYSEVTEAFF
TRBJ2-1	TRBV24-1	CATSDLGKGAGNEQFF